Described below is a single TCR beta chain sequence and its context. Its antigen remains unknown. The data were taken from a study of PD-1 blockade in classical Hodgkin lymphoma. Study findings and constraints: Patients who responded completely had about the same baseline diversity as newly diagnosed patients.

Sequenced by immunoSEQ multiplex PCR; TCRdb stores in-frame clones only, minus some. This table holds some 65,000 clones, over 70% found once. Relapse after autologous stem cell transplantation occurred in every patient, and brentuximab vedotin exposure varied. Trimming stripped 4 bases from V and 9 bases from J, with 7 bases between. This CDR3 has 10 amino acids. CDR1 and CDR2 (germline): SQVTM, ANQGSEA. Sequences were derived from peripheral blood mononuclear cells (PBMCs), sampled before the second cycle of nivolumab. The chain is built from TRBV29-1 and TRBJ2-4; D uncertain. This sequence originates from a human donor with classical Hodgkin lymphoma. CDR3 sequence (DNA): TGCAGCGTTGGGAATGTCATTCAGTACTTC. Encoded protein: CSVGNVIQYF.